The entry below gives a single T cell receptor beta chain sequence along with its context. The repertoire was sequenced with immunoSEQ multiplex PCR; TCRdb's copy has only in-frame clones and lacks some. The data hold around 110,000 clones, with roughly nine tenths observed a single time. This sample is drawn from a study of T cell responses to AZD1222 COVID-19 vaccine. The V and J ends lost 3 bases and 6 bases respectively, with 8 bases between them. This CDR3 contains 12 residues. Germline assignment: CDR1 MDHEN and CDR2 SYDVKM. The source was peripheral blood, collected 28 days after the second AZD1222 dose. The sequence was collected from an adult who received the AZD1222 COVID-19 vaccine. This sequence joins TRBV28 and TRBJ1-1; maybe TRBD1 (5 bases). CDR3 residues: CASSLRGAEAFF. The CDR3 nucleotides read TGTGCCAGCAGTTTGCGGGGGGCTGAAGCTTTCTTT.